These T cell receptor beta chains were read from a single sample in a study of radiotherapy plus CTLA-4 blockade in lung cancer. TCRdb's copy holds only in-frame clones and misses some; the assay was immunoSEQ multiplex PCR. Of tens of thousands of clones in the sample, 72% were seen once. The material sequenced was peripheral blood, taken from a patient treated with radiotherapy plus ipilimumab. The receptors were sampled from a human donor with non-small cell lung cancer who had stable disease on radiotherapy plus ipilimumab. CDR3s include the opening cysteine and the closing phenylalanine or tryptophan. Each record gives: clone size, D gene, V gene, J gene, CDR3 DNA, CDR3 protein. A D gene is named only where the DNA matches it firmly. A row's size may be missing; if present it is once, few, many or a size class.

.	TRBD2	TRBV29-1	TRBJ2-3	TGCAGCGTTGGGACTAGCGGGGGGGCCTGGGATACGCAGTATTTT	CSVGTSGGAWDTQYF
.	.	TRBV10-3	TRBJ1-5	TGTGCCATCAGTGAGGGAGGGTCCAATCAGCCCCAGCATTTT	CAISEGGSNQPQHF
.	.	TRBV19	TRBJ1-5	TGTGCCAGTAGTCCTCGACTTCAGCCCCAGCATTTT	CASSPRLQPQHF
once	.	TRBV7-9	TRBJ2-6	TGTGCCAGCAGCTTATGGACAGATGGATCCAACGTCCTGACTTTC	CASSLWTDGSNVLTF
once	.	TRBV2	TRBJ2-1	TGTGCCAGCAGTGCTTCGGATGAGCAGTTCTTC	CASSASDEQFF
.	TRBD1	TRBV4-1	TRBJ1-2	TGCGCCAGCAGCCTCACCCCGGGACAGTCAAACTATGGCTACACCTTC	CASSLTPGQSNYGYTF
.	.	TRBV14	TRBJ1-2	TGTGCCAGCAGCGAACAGGAGGGCTATGGCTACACCTTC	CASSEQEGYGYTF
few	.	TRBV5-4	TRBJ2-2	TGTGCCAGCAGATACGGACAGAACACCGGGGAGCTGTTTTTT	CASRYGQNTGELFF
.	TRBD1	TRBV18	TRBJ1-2	TGTGCCAGCTCAGCCGGGACAGGGGTTACCTTC	CASSAGTGVTF
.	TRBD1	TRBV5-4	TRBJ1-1	TGTGCCAGCAGCTTGCAGGACAGGTCTGCTGAAGCTTTCTTT	CASSLQDRSAEAFF
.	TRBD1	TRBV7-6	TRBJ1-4	TGTGCCAGCAGCAAAAAGGGACAGCCTAATGAAAAACTGTTTTTT	CASSKKGQPNEKLFF
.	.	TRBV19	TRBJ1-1	TGTGCCAGTACCGACGGGATGATGAACACTGAAGCTTTCTTT	CASTDGMMNTEAFF
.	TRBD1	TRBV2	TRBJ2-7	TGTGCCAGCAGTGTTGAGGGACAGAGGGCCGGCGAGCAGTACTTC	CASSVEGQRAGEQYF
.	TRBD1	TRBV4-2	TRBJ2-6	TGTGCCAGCAGTCCGACAGGGGCCCTCCTCTCTGGGGCCAACGTCCTGACTTTC	CASSPTGALLSGANVLTF
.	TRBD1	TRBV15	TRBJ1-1	TGTGCCACCAACCCGGGACAGCAGAACACTGAAGCTTTCTTT	CATNPGQQNTEAFF
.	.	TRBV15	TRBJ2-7	TGTGCCACCAGCAGAGGGGGCTCCGGCTACGAGCAGTACTTC	CATSRGGSGYEQYF
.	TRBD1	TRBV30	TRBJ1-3	TGTGCCTGGAGTATCCACAGGGGAGGTTCTGGAAACACCATATATTTT	CAWSIHRGGSGNTIYF
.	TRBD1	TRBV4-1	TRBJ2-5	TGCGCCAGCAGCCAAACTTGGGACAGGGGGCGAGGGACCCAGTACTTC	CASSQTWDRGRGTQYF
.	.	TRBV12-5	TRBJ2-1	TGTGCTAGTGGTTTGGTAGGTGGGAGAAGCGTGCAGTTCTTC	CASGLVGGRSVQFF
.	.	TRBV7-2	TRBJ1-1	TGTGCCAGCAGCCCGAGGACATCACAGGGTAACACTGAAGCTTTCTTT	CASSPRTSQGNTEAFF
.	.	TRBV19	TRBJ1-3	TGTGCCAGTAGTCCGCCGACAGCCTCTGGAAACACCATATATTTT	CASSPPTASGNTIYF
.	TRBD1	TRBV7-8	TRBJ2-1	TGTGCCAGCAGCTCTCTCAGGGGGCGTAGCAATGAGCAGTTCTTC	CASSSLRGRSNEQFF
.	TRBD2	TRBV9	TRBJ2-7	TGTGCCAGCAGCGTCGGAAGCGGGGCACCCTACGAGCAGTACTTC	CASSVGSGAPYEQYF
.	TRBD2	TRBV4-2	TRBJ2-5	TGTGCCAGCAGACCCAGCGGGGAAGAGACCCAGTACTTC	CASRPSGEETQYF